The 30 T cell receptor beta chains in this list originate from one sample, sequenced in a study of blood T cell repertoires in COVID-19. Here immunoSEQ multiplex PCR was the method, and the copy in TCRdb shows in-frame clones only, minus some. The sample yields 300,000 to 350,000 clones, under 95% seen once. Sequenced material: peripheral blood. The receptors shown here come from a woman under 30 who had recovered from COVID-19.

The J gene is TRBJ1-1, the V gene TRBV27; the D gene is possibly TRBD1 (5 bases). Germline CDR1 and CDR2: MNHEY and SMNVEV (reference sequence). Between the trimmed V and J ends, which lost 1 base and 6 bases, there was a span of 18 bases. This CDR3 is 16 amino acids long. This CDR3 is CASSLFAARGWPEAFF. CDR3 coding DNA: TGTGCCAGCAGTTTATTCGCCGCTCGGGGGTGGCCTGAAGCTTTCTTT.

J is TRBJ2-1 and V is TRBV19, with 11 bases matching TRBD2. V lost 5 bases and J lost 12; bases outside the gene matches: 9. Germline CDR1 reads LNHDA; CDR2 reads SQIVND (reference sequence). CDR3 length: 14 residues. The CDR3 reads CASSVNSGGVGQFF. In DNA, the CDR3 is TGTGCCAGTAGTGTTAATAGCGGGGGGGTAGGGCAGTTCTTC.

This clone was detected only once. V and J are TRBV4-3 and TRBJ2-1; 8 bases match TRBD2. CDR1 and CDR2 (germline): LGHNA, YSLEER. The CDR3 has 19 residues. Trimming at V came to 0 bases and at J to 7 bases, leaving 17 bases not matched to a gene. This CDR3 reads CASSQDLERESPMTNEQFF. The CDR3 region has the DNA TGCGCCAGCAGCCAAGATCTTGAGCGGGAGTCACCTATGACGAATGAGCAGTTCTTC.

The rearrangement links TRBV7-9 to TRBJ1-1; D is ambiguous. The V end was cut by 4 bases, the J end by 0 bases, with 6 bases between. The CDR3 consists of 13 residues. The germline gives CDR1 SEHNR, CDR2 FQNEAQ (reference sequence). The DNA for the CDR3 is TGTGCCAGCAGCTCCCCGTTGAACACTGAAGCTTTCTTT. Its translation is CASSSPLNTEAFF.

The chain is built from TRBV19 and TRBJ2-3, with 8 bases matching TRBD1. CDR1 LNHDA and CDR2 SQIVND come from the germline V gene (reference sequence). The V and J ends lost 10 bases and 2 bases, in that order; junction bases with no gene match: 8. The CDR3 is 14 amino acids. The CDR3 coding sequence is TGTGCCACCTCACAGGGGGGTTTCACAGATACGCAGTATTTT. This translates into CATSQGGFTDTQYF.

The chain links TRBV10-3 to TRBJ1-1, with 8 bases aligning to TRBD1. The CDR3 contains 15 residues. With V trimmed by 6 bases and J by 0 bases, 6 bases remained unmatched. Germline V gives CDR1 ENHRY, CDR2 SYGVKD. The CDR3 sequence is CAIRETGEMNTEAFF. CDR3 coding DNA: TGTGCCATCAGAGAGACAGGGGAGATGAACACTGAAGCTTTCTTT.

The chain uses TRBV5-8 and TRBJ2-1, with TRBD2 matching 12 bases. Germline CDR1 SGHTS, CDR2 YDEGEE. There are 14 residues in the CDR3. With 5 bases clipped from V and 7 bases from J, the junction kept 4 bases outside the gene matches. The CDR3 nucleotides are TGTGCCAGCAGACCTAGCGGGAGGGGGAATGAGCAGTTCTTC. Translating it yields CASRPSGRGNEQFF.

The chain couples TRBV12-5 to TRBJ1-5, with TRBD1 as a possible D gene (5 bases). Germline V gene data show CDR1 as LGHNT and CDR2 as FRNRAP. The CDR3 is 15 residues long. Trimming shortened V by 0 bases and J by 5 bases, and 11 bases separated the two germline ends. CDR3 nucleotide sequence: TGTGCTAGTGGTTTGGTATATGGCAGGGATCAGCCCCAGCATTTT. It specifies CASGLVYGRDQPQHF.

The chain recombines TRBV3-1 (or the pseudogene TRBV3-2) with TRBJ2-3, with a weak D call TRBD2 (5 bases). The CDR3 totals 13 residues. Germline V gives CDR1 LGHDT, CDR2 YNNKEL (reference sequence). V was cut by 3 bases and J by 6 bases, with 10 bases left in between. The CDR3 sequence is CASSHGVFDTQYF. CDR3 in DNA: TGTGCCAGCAGCCACGGGGTTTTCGATACGCAGTATTTT.

This chain links TRBV7-2 with TRBJ1-3; D is undetermined. Trimming shortened V by 10 bases and J by 2 bases, and 15 bases separated the two germline ends. The CDR3 sequence is 14 residues long. Germline V gives CDR1 SGHTA, CDR2 FQGNSA. The CDR3 nucleotides read TGTGCCACCCAACCTCTCGGTACTGGAAACACCATATATTTT. Residues: CATQPLGTGNTIYF. Full variable domain (remainder filled in from reference TRBV7-2 and TRBJ1-3): GAGVSQSPSNKVTEKGKDVELRCDPISGHTALYWYRQSLGQGLEFLIYFQGNSAPDKSGLPSDRFSAERTGGSVSTLTIQRTQQEDSAVYLCATQPLGTGNTIYFGEGSWLTVV.

This chain uses TRBV10-2 with TRBJ2-7, with TRBD1 matching over 7 bases. The length of the CDR3 is 18 residues. Germline loops: CDR1 WSHSY, CDR2 SAAADI. Trimming cost V 3 bases and J 1 base; bases outside gene matches: 15. The DNA for the CDR3 is TGCGCCAGCAGTGATGACAGGGCCTCTCTTTCACGGTCCTACGAGCAGTACGTC. Amino acid sequence: CASSDDRASLSRSYEQYV.

This chain uses TRBV2 with TRBJ1-1; possibly TRBD1 for D (5 bases). With 5 bases removed from V and 1 base from J, the gap between germline ends came to 11 bases. The CDR3 length is 14 residues. The germline V gene encodes CDR1 SNHLY and CDR2 FYNNEI. CDR3 nucleotides: TGTGCCAGCAGTTCTGGAACAGGGAACACTGAAGCTTTCTTT. It yields the protein CASSSGTGNTEAFF.

The rearrangement uses TRBV5-1 and TRBJ2-2; 9 bases are shared with TRBD2. The germline V gene encodes CDR1 SGHRS and CDR2 YFSETQ. The length of the CDR3 is 15 residues. V shed 5 bases, J shed 6 bases, and the junction held 8 bases outside the gene matches. DNA for the CDR3: TGCGCCAGCAGTCAGCGGGAGGTGGTGTCCGGGGAGCTGTTTTTT. It is translated as CASSQREVVSGELFF.

The chain combines TRBV27 with TRBJ1-2; D is possibly TRBD1 (6 bases). Germline V gives CDR1 MNHEY, CDR2 SMNVEV (reference sequence). CDR3 size: 16 residues. Trimming cost V 3 bases and J 1 base, with 15 bases left between them. CDR3 residues: CASSFIGTQSNYGYTF. Here the CDR3 DNA reads TGTGCCAGCAGTTTTATAGGGACACAAAGTAACTATGGCTACACCTTC.

The chain combines TRBV4-3 with TRBJ2-1; 7 nucleotides align to TRBD2. CDR1 LGHNA and CDR2 YSLEER come from the germline V gene. Trimming at V came to 0 bases and at J to 9 bases, leaving 2 bases not matched to a gene. There are 13 residues in the CDR3. The CDR3 DNA sequence: TGCGCCAGCAGCCAAGAGGGGGGGGGTGAGCAGTTCTTC. Translation: CASSQEGGGEQFF.

This clone turned up a few times. V is TRBV15 and J is TRBJ2-1, with TRBD2 identical over 11 bases. Trimming took 1 base from V and 9 from J; bases not matched to a gene: 11. The CDR3 loop spans 17 amino acids. Per the germline V gene, CDR1 is LNHNV and CDR2 is YYDKDF (reference sequence). CDR3 sequence: CATSRGETSGMYGEQFF. In nucleotides, the CDR3 is TGTGCCACCAGCAGAGGGGAGACTAGCGGGATGTACGGTGAGCAGTTCTTC.

This chain links TRBV15 with TRBJ1-2, with 7 nucleotides matching TRBD1. This CDR3 comprises 14 residues. The germline V gene encodes CDR1 LNHNV and CDR2 YYDKDF (reference sequence). Trimming at V came to 0 bases and at J to 8 bases, leaving 6 bases not matched to a gene. CDR3: CATSRDRTGRGYTF. Here the CDR3 DNA reads TGTGCCACCAGCAGAGATCGGACAGGACGAGGCTACACCTTC.

The J gene is TRBJ2-1, the V gene TRBV5-4, with TRBD2 matching 11 bases. The CDR3 is made up of 17 amino acids. The germline CDR1 and CDR2 sequences are SGHNT and YYREEE (reference sequence). Losses at the gene ends were 4 bases for V and 4 bases for J; bases not matched to a gene: 10. The CDR3 loop is CASSHWPGTSGYNEQFF. As DNA, the CDR3 is TGTGCCAGCAGCCATTGGCCTGGGACTAGCGGTTACAATGAGCAGTTCTTC.

J is TRBJ2-6 and V is TRBV2, with TRBD2 as a possible D gene (5 bases). V was cut by 5 bases and J by 4 bases, with 12 bases left in between. Germline loops: CDR1 SNHLY, CDR2 FYNNEI. CDR3 length: 15 amino acids. The CDR3 region is CASSPRTAGANVLTF. The CDR3 bases are TGTGCCAGCAGTCCACGGACTGCGGGGGCCAACGTCCTGACTTTC.

The rearrangement uses TRBV12-3 or TRBV12-4 and TRBJ1-1; D remains unclear. This CDR3 comprises 13 residues. The ends were cut back, 5 bases at V and 5 bases at J, with 12 bases in the middle. CDR3 sequence reads: CASSTYLSTEAFF. Written as DNA, the CDR3 is TGTGCCAGCAGTACTTATCTCTCGACTGAAGCTTTCTTT.

This chain joins TRBV27 and TRBJ2-5; possibly TRBD1 for D (5 bases). The CDR3 is made up of 15 amino acids. The germline V gene has CDR1 MNHEY and CDR2 SMNVEV (reference sequence). V shed 5 bases and J shed 5 bases, with 18 bases lying between them. CDR3 sequence: CASSPRGPARETQYF. The CDR3 coding sequence is TGTGCCAGCAGTCCAAGGGGCCCGGCCAGGGAGACCCAGTACTTC.

This clone was recorded at least ten times. This chain connects TRBV19 to TRBJ1-2; D is perhaps TRBD1 (5 bases). Looked up from germline, CDR1 is LNHDA and CDR2 is SQIVND (reference sequence). The CDR3 has 16 residues. V was pared by 1 base and J by 0 bases, with 12 bases between. The CDR3: CASSIGFRVANYGYTF. DNA for the CDR3: TGTGCCAGTAGTATAGGGTTCAGGGTGGCTAACTATGGCTACACCTTC.

This sequence joins TRBV7-2 and TRBJ2-3; TRBD2 might be the D (6 bases). The CDR3 has 15 residues. In germline, CDR1 is SGHTA, CDR2 FQGNSA. Trimming removed 2 bases from V and 3 bases from J, with 12 bases in between. The CDR3 region has the DNA TGTGCCAGCAGCTTACTGGCGGGGTTTACAGATACGCAGTATTTT. It yields the protein CASSLLAGFTDTQYF.

The chain combines TRBV28 with TRBJ1-1; 10 bases are shared with TRBD1. After removal of 2 bases from V and 5 bases from J, the junction contained 2 bases not matched to a gene. Germline assignment: CDR1 MDHEN and CDR2 SYDVKM. This CDR3 has 14 amino acids. The CDR3 coding sequence is TGTGCCAGCAGTTTACAGGACAGGGGGACTGAAGCTTTCTTT. Protein sequence: CASSLQDRGTEAFF.

V usage is TRBV18 and J usage is TRBJ1-2; the D is unclear. Germline CDR1 reads KGHSH; CDR2 reads LQKENI. This CDR3 spans 13 amino acids. V was clipped by 3 bases and J by 4 bases, with 9 bases between them. CDR3: CASSPEASYGYTF. The CDR3 DNA sequence: TGTGCCAGCTCACCTGAGGCATCCTATGGCTACACCTTC.

The rearrangement uses TRBV12-5 and TRBJ2-2; D is possibly TRBD2 (6 bases). This CDR3 is 17 amino acids long. Trimming left V 2 bases short and J 1 base short, with 14 bases between. Germline V gene sequence: CDR1 LGHNT, CDR2 FRNRAP. CDR3 coding DNA: TGTGCTAGTGGTTTGAGACTGTGGGGGGAGAACACCGGGGAGCTGTTTTTT. This sequence encodes CASGLRLWGENTGELFF.

The chain uses TRBV6-2 or TRBV6-3 and TRBJ2-5; no firm D call. V was clipped by 6 bases and J by 4 bases, with 15 bases between them. Germline V gene data show CDR1 as MNHEY and CDR2 as SVGEGT. There are 14 residues in the CDR3. CDR3 DNA sequence: TGTGCCAGCAGCCGCCAGGCCTCCGGAGAGACCCAGTACTTC. Amino acid sequence: CASSRQASGETQYF.

The chain recombines TRBV4-3 with TRBJ2-1; TRBD2 agrees at 7 bases. Germline CDR1 LGHNA, CDR2 YSLEER. The CDR3 is 16 amino acids. J gave up 4 bases and V 0 bases, and 6 bases lay outside the gene matches. The CDR3 spells CASSQDAGRGYNEQFF. In DNA form, the CDR3 reads TGCGCCAGCAGCCAAGATGCAGGGCGGGGGTACAATGAGCAGTTCTTC.

This chain uses TRBV5-5 with TRBJ1-1, with a possible D match to TRBD1 (5 bases). V was trimmed by 3 bases and J by 0 bases, leaving 24 bases between them. Germline CDR1 and CDR2: SGHKS and YYEKEE (reference sequence). The CDR3 runs 19 residues. The CDR3 loop is CASSSRLRTGDHLNTEAFF. The CDR3 DNA follows: TGTGCCAGCAGCTCCCGGTTAAGAACAGGCGACCACTTGAACACTGAAGCTTTCTTT.

The CDR3 DNA follows: TGTGCCAGCAGCGTAGTGGCTAGCGGCCTTAGGGAGACCCAGTACTTC. Translated: CASSVVASGLRETQYF. The chain is built from TRBV9 and TRBJ2-5; TRBD2 aligns across 7 bases. This CDR3 comprises 16 residues. Germline CDR1 SGDLS, CDR2 YYNGEE. V was clipped by 0 bases and J by 5 bases; unmatched bases: 10.